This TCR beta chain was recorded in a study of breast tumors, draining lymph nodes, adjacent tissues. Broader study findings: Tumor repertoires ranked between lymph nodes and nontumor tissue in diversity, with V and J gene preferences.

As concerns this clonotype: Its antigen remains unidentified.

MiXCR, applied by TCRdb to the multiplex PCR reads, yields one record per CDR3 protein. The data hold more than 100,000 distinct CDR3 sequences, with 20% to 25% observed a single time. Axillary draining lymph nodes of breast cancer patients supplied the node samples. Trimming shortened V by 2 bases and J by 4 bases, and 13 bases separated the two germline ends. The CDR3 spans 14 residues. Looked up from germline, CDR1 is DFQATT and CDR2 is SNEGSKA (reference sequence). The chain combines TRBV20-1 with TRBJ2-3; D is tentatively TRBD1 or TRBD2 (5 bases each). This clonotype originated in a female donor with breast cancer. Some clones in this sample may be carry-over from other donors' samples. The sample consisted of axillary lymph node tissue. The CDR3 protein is CSARPGARADTQYF. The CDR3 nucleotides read TGCAGTGCTAGACCCGGGGCCCGGGCAGATACGCAGTATTTT.